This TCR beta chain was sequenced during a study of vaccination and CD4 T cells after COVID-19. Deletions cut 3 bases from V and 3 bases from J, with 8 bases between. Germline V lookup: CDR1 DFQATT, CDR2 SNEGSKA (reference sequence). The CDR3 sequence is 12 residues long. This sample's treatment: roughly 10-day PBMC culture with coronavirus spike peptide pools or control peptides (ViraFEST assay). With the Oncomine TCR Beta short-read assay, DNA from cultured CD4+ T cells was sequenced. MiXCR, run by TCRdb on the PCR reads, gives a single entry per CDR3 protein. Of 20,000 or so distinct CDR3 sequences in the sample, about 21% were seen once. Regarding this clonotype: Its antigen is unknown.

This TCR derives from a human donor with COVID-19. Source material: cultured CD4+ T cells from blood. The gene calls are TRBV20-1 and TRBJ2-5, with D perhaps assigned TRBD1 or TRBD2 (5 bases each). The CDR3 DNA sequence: TGCAGTGCTAGTGAGGGGAAAGAGACCCAGTACTTC. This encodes CSASEGKETQYF.